A selection of T cell receptor beta chains follows, all from one sample in a study of cytomegalovirus exposure and HLA in healthy donors. Sequencing was performed with immunoSEQ multiplex PCR; in TCRdb, only in-frame clones are kept and a portion is missing. The sample shows roughly 110,000 clones, roughly 82% of them seen only once. Input material: PBMCs. The source is a young man in good health and CMV-seropositive. The CDR3 runs from the conserved cysteine through the conserved F or W. Each record gives: clone size, V gene, D gene, J gene, CDR3 DNA, CDR3 protein. A D gene is named only where the DNA matches it firmly. Where a row states a size, it is once, few, many or the class of an expanded clone; other rows omit it.

abundance: .
v_gene: TRBV7-9
d_gene: .
j_gene: TRBJ2-7
CDR3nt: TGTGCCAGCAGCTTAGCGTCTCTGCGGGAAACCTACGAGCAGTACTTC
CDR3aa: CASSLASLRETYEQYF

abundance: .
v_gene: TRBV5-1
d_gene: .
j_gene: TRBJ2-1
CDR3nt: TGCGCCAGCAGACTAGACCCTAGAGATGGTGAGCAGTTCTTC
CDR3aa: CASRLDPRDGEQFF

abundance: few
v_gene: TRBV2
d_gene: .
j_gene: TRBJ1-3
CDR3nt: TGTGCCAGCAGTGACAGGGTACTTGACACCATATATTTT
CDR3aa: CASSDRVLDTIYF

abundance: .
v_gene: TRBV29-1
d_gene: TRBD1
j_gene: TRBJ1-2
CDR3nt: TGCAGCCTCCGGACAGGTTGTGGCTACACCTTC
CDR3aa: CSLRTGCGYTF

abundance: .
v_gene: TRBV18
d_gene: .
j_gene: TRBJ2-2
CDR3nt: TGTGCCAGCTCACCTCGGACCGGGGAGCTGTTTTTT
CDR3aa: CASSPRTGELFF

abundance: once
v_gene: TRBV5-4
d_gene: .
j_gene: TRBJ1-6
CDR3nt: TGTGCCAGCAGCGTCCAGGGGATTGAAGGGTCACCCCTCCACTTT
CDR3aa: CASSVQGIEGSPLHF

abundance: .
v_gene: TRBV5-1
d_gene: .
j_gene: TRBJ1-4
CDR3nt: TGCGCCAGCAGCATAGACCCAGGGCCAGGTGAAAAACTGTTTTTT
CDR3aa: CASSIDPGPGEKLFF

abundance: .
v_gene: TRBV7-9
d_gene: TRBD2
j_gene: TRBJ2-7
CDR3nt: TGTGCCAGCAGCTTAGAAGGCGGGGGGGACGAGCAGTACTTC
CDR3aa: CASSLEGGGDEQYF

abundance: .
v_gene: TRBV19
d_gene: TRBD1
j_gene: TRBJ1-1
CDR3nt: TGTGCCAGTAGTATGGGGGACAGAGCGAACACTGAAGCTTTCTTT
CDR3aa: CASSMGDRANTEAFF

abundance: .
v_gene: TRBV6-5
d_gene: .
j_gene: TRBJ1-3
CDR3nt: TGTGCCACCGCCTTAGACACTTCTGGAAACACCATATATTTT
CDR3aa: CATALDTSGNTIYF

abundance: .
v_gene: TRBV12-5
d_gene: TRBD1
j_gene: TRBJ2-7
CDR3nt: TGTGCTAGTGGTTTGGACCCCCGGGACAGAAGTTCCTTC
CDR3aa: CASGLDPRDRSSF

abundance: .
v_gene: TRBV5-6
d_gene: .
j_gene: TRBJ1-4
CDR3nt: TGTGCCAGCAGCTTGAGACAGGCGGGCGAAAAACTGTTTTTT
CDR3aa: CASSLRQAGEKLFF

abundance: .
v_gene: TRBV2
d_gene: .
j_gene: TRBJ1-1
CDR3nt: TGTGCCAGCAGTTACCGGGACTCCTCCTTGGGGGCTTTCTTT
CDR3aa: CASSYRDSSLGAFF

abundance: .
v_gene: TRBV6-4
d_gene: .
j_gene: TRBJ2-3
CDR3nt: TGTGCCAGCAGTTCTCAGGGATTACACACAGATACGCAGTATTTT
CDR3aa: CASSSQGLHTDTQYF

abundance: .
v_gene: TRBV9
d_gene: .
j_gene: TRBJ2-5
CDR3nt: TGTGCCAGCAGCGTAGGGCCCGCCGAAGAGACCCAGTACTTC
CDR3aa: CASSVGPAEETQYF

abundance: .
v_gene: TRBV4-1
d_gene: TRBD1
j_gene: TRBJ1-2
CDR3nt: TGCGCCAGCAGCCCGTGGGACAGGGGGCTTGGCTACACCTTC
CDR3aa: CASSPWDRGLGYTF

abundance: few
v_gene: TRBV4-1
d_gene: TRBD1
j_gene: TRBJ1-3
CDR3nt: TGCGCCAGCAGCTCATACACCCCATCGCGACAGGGGCTAGGCGGAAACACCATATATTTT
CDR3aa: CASSSYTPSRQGLGGNTIYF

abundance: .
v_gene: TRBV5-1
d_gene: .
j_gene: TRBJ2-3
CDR3nt: TGCGCCAGCACCGCAGGGGCGCCTACAGATACGCAGTATTTT
CDR3aa: CASTAGAPTDTQYF

abundance: .
v_gene: TRBV4-1
d_gene: .
j_gene: TRBJ2-1
CDR3nt: TGCGCCAGCAGCCAGCCAGGGGAACGTGAGCAGTTCTTC
CDR3aa: CASSQPGEREQFF

abundance: .
v_gene: TRBV6-1
d_gene: .
j_gene: TRBJ1-1
CDR3nt: TGTGCCAGCAGTGCTCAGGGCACTGAAGCTTTCTTT
CDR3aa: CASSAQGTEAFF

abundance: .
v_gene: TRBV5-5
d_gene: .
j_gene: TRBJ1-1
CDR3nt: TGTGCCAGCAGCTTGCGGGGGAACACTGAAGCTTTCTTT
CDR3aa: CASSLRGNTEAFF

abundance: .
v_gene: TRBV21-1
d_gene: .
j_gene: TRBJ1-5
CDR3nt: TGTGCCAGCAGACAGGGGGCACACCAGCCCCAGCATTTT
CDR3aa: CASRQGAHQPQHF

abundance: few
v_gene: TRBV5-1
d_gene: .
j_gene: TRBJ2-1
CDR3nt: TGCGCCAGCAGCTTGGGACTCTCCCCTCGGTACAATGAGCAGTTCTTC
CDR3aa: CASSLGLSPRYNEQFF

abundance: .
v_gene: TRBV5-4
d_gene: TRBD1
j_gene: TRBJ1-5
CDR3nt: TGTGCCAGCAGTCTAGACAGGGTTGGTCAGCCCCAGCATTTT
CDR3aa: CASSLDRVGQPQHF

abundance: .
v_gene: TRBV18
d_gene: .
j_gene: TRBJ1-3
CDR3nt: TGTGCCAGCTCACCCCCAGGCAGGGGAGGAAACACCATATATTTT
CDR3aa: CASSPPGRGGNTIYF

abundance: .
v_gene: TRBV6-5
d_gene: .
j_gene: TRBJ2-3
CDR3nt: TGTGCCAGCAGTTACCGAACAAGTAGCACAGATACGCAGTATTTT
CDR3aa: CASSYRTSSTDTQYF

abundance: .
v_gene: TRBV7-3
d_gene: .
j_gene: TRBJ2-1
CDR3nt: TGTGCCAGCAGCTTCGGTTCTGCGGATCCGAATGTGTTCAATGAGCAGTTCTTC
CDR3aa: CASSFGSADPNVFNEQFF

abundance: .
v_gene: TRBV19
d_gene: .
j_gene: TRBJ1-6
CDR3nt: TGTGCCAGTAGCCCATCCCCGGGTTATAATTCACCCCTCCACTTT
CDR3aa: CASSPSPGYNSPLHF

abundance: .
v_gene: TRBV7-9
d_gene: TRBD2
j_gene: TRBJ2-7
CDR3nt: TGTTCCAGCAGCTATCGAAGGGGAGGGCTCGAGCAGTACTTC
CDR3aa: CSSSYRRGGLEQYF

abundance: few
v_gene: TRBV5-1
d_gene: TRBD1
j_gene: TRBJ2-7
CDR3nt: TGCGCCAGCAGCTTGGTGGGGACAGGGGAAGAGGAGCAGTACTTC
CDR3aa: CASSLVGTGEEEQYF

abundance: once
v_gene: TRBV27
d_gene: TRBD1
j_gene: TRBJ1-2
CDR3nt: TGTGCCAGCAGTTCACTACCGGGACAGATTTATGGCTACACCTTC
CDR3aa: CASSSLPGQIYGYTF

abundance: .
v_gene: TRBV5-1
d_gene: TRBD2
j_gene: TRBJ2-1
CDR3nt: TGCGCCAGCAGCCCCCGGACTAGCGGGGCCTACAATGAGCAGTTCTTC
CDR3aa: CASSPRTSGAYNEQFF

abundance: .
v_gene: TRBV27
d_gene: TRBD1
j_gene: TRBJ1-1
CDR3nt: TGTGCCAGCAGATCCCTCGGGACAGGGTTTCGGGCTTTCTTT
CDR3aa: CASRSLGTGFRAFF

abundance: .
v_gene: TRBV4-1
d_gene: TRBD2
j_gene: TRBJ2-1
CDR3nt: TGCGCCAGCAGACCTCAGACTAGCGGGGGGGCCCACAATGAGCAGTTCTTC
CDR3aa: CASRPQTSGGAHNEQFF

abundance: .
v_gene: TRBV14
d_gene: .
j_gene: TRBJ2-1
CDR3nt: TGTGCCAGCAGCCAAGAATCGGCGACAGCCTCGAAAAAGCAGTTCTTC
CDR3aa: CASSQESATASKKQFF

abundance: .
v_gene: TRBV27
d_gene: .
j_gene: TRBJ1-1
CDR3nt: TGTGCCAGCAAACTAGTACCGACAGGGAACACTGAAGCTTTCTTT
CDR3aa: CASKLVPTGNTEAFF

abundance: .
v_gene: TRBV12-2
d_gene: .
j_gene: TRBJ1-2
CDR3nt: TGTGCAAGTCGCTTGTGCGGGACCATCTATGGCTACACCTTC
CDR3aa: CASRLCGTIYGYTF

abundance: .
v_gene: TRBV7-9
d_gene: TRBD1
j_gene: TRBJ2-3
CDR3nt: TGTGCCAGCAGCTTAGAGCTGGGACAGGGGAATACGCAGTATTTT
CDR3aa: CASSLELGQGNTQYF

abundance: .
v_gene: TRBV7-9
d_gene: .
j_gene: TRBJ2-5
CDR3nt: TGTGCCAGCAGCCCCAGGATAGGGGACGGGACTCCTGGGGAGACCCAGTACTTC
CDR3aa: CASSPRIGDGTPGETQYF

abundance: .
v_gene: TRBV11-2
d_gene: .
j_gene: TRBJ2-1
CDR3nt: TGTGCCAGCAGCTTCGCCGGGTTTGACGATGAGCAGTTCTTC
CDR3aa: CASSFAGFDDEQFF

abundance: once
v_gene: TRBV6-6
d_gene: .
j_gene: TRBJ1-6
CDR3nt: TGTGCCAGCAGGGTGAGGTCGGGTAATTCACCCCTCCACTTT
CDR3aa: CASRVRSGNSPLHF

abundance: .
v_gene: TRBV5-4
d_gene: TRBD1
j_gene: TRBJ1-2
CDR3nt: TGTGCCAGCAGCCCGCAACAGGGGAATTACTATGGCTACACCTTC
CDR3aa: CASSPQQGNYYGYTF

abundance: .
v_gene: TRBV9
d_gene: .
j_gene: TRBJ2-1
CDR3nt: TGTGCCAGCAGCGCCCAGGGCTACAATGAGCAGTTCTTC
CDR3aa: CASSAQGYNEQFF

abundance: .
v_gene: TRBV2
d_gene: .
j_gene: TRBJ2-4
CDR3nt: TGTGCCAGCAGAAAGCACCAGGCTCTGGCCAAAAACATTCAGTACTTC
CDR3aa: CASRKHQALAKNIQYF

abundance: .
v_gene: TRBV6-1
d_gene: TRBD1
j_gene: TRBJ2-7
CDR3nt: TGTGCCAGCAGTCCAGACAGGGTGTCTCTCGAGCAGTACTTC
CDR3aa: CASSPDRVSLEQYF

abundance: .
v_gene: TRBV4-2
d_gene: .
j_gene: TRBJ2-7
CDR3nt: TGTGCCAGCAGCCAAGATGACTTCTACGAGCAGTACTTC
CDR3aa: CASSQDDFYEQYF

abundance: .
v_gene: TRBV6-5
d_gene: .
j_gene: TRBJ1-6
CDR3nt: TGTGCCAGAGGGGGGAGGGACCACTATAATTCACCCCTCCACTTT
CDR3aa: CARGGRDHYNSPLHF

abundance: .
v_gene: TRBV6-1
d_gene: TRBD2
j_gene: TRBJ2-5
CDR3nt: TGTGCCAGCAGTGACTCGGCGGGGGGGCGAGAGACCCAGTACTTC
CDR3aa: CASSDSAGGRETQYF

abundance: .
v_gene: TRBV7-9
d_gene: .
j_gene: TRBJ2-5
CDR3nt: TGTGCCAGCAGCCTGGACTTGGAGGAGACCCAGTACTTC
CDR3aa: CASSLDLEETQYF

abundance: .
v_gene: TRBV5-1
d_gene: .
j_gene: TRBJ2-7
CDR3nt: TGCGCCAGCAGCTTGAATGCAGGGACATCAAGAAGGTCCTACGAGCAGTACTTC
CDR3aa: CASSLNAGTSRRSYEQYF

abundance: .
v_gene: TRBV9
d_gene: .
j_gene: TRBJ2-5
CDR3nt: TGTGCCAGCAGCGGGGCCATGATGGGGACCCAGTACTTC
CDR3aa: CASSGAMMGTQYF

abundance: once
v_gene: TRBV25-1
d_gene: TRBD2
j_gene: TRBJ2-1
CDR3nt: TGTGCCAGCAGTGAGCGGGGGGTTCCCATCAATGAGCAGTTCTTC
CDR3aa: CASSERGVPINEQFF

abundance: .
v_gene: TRBV19
d_gene: .
j_gene: TRBJ1-5
CDR3nt: TGTGCCAGTACTCCGGACAGCATATATAGCAATCAGCCCCAGCATTTT
CDR3aa: CASTPDSIYSNQPQHF

abundance: .
v_gene: TRBV4-1
d_gene: .
j_gene: TRBJ2-1
CDR3nt: TGCGCCAGCAGCCCCTACTCCCCTGACAATGAGCAGTTCTTC
CDR3aa: CASSPYSPDNEQFF

abundance: .
v_gene: TRBV6-6
d_gene: .
j_gene: TRBJ1-3
CDR3nt: TGTGCCAGCAGTTGGGGGGGGAACTCTGGAAACACCATATATTTT
CDR3aa: CASSWGGNSGNTIYF

abundance: .
v_gene: TRBV19
d_gene: TRBD1
j_gene: TRBJ2-5
CDR3nt: TGTGCCACTCGACAGGGGAATGGAGAGACCCAGTACTTC
CDR3aa: CATRQGNGETQYF

abundance: .
v_gene: TRBV7-9
d_gene: .
j_gene: TRBJ1-2
CDR3nt: TGTGCCAGCAGCTTAGTAGCGGCCCAACGGGTCTATGGCTACACCTTC
CDR3aa: CASSLVAAQRVYGYTF

abundance: .
v_gene: TRBV11-3
d_gene: .
j_gene: TRBJ2-7
CDR3nt: TGTGCCAGCAGCTTAGACAGGGGAGTTTTAAATTACGAGCAGTACTTC
CDR3aa: CASSLDRGVLNYEQYF

abundance: .
v_gene: TRBV6-6
d_gene: .
j_gene: TRBJ2-7
CDR3nt: TGTGCCAGCAGTTACTTTGCGAGCTCCTACGAGCAGTACTTC
CDR3aa: CASSYFASSYEQYF

abundance: .
v_gene: TRBV2
d_gene: .
j_gene: TRBJ2-4
CDR3nt: TGTGCCAGCAGTGAAGAACAGAAAAACAGTCAGTACTTC
CDR3aa: CASSEEQKNSQYF